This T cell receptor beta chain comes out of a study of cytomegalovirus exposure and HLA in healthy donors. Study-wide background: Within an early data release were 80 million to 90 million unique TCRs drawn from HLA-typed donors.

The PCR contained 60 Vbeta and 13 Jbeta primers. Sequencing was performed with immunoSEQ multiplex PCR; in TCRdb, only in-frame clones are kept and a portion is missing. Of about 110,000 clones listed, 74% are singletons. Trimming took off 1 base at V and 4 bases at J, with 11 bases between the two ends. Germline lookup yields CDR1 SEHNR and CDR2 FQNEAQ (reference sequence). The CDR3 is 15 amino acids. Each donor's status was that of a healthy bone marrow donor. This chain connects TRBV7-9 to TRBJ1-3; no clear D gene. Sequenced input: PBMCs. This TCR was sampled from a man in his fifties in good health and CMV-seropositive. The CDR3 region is CASSLEWGGGNTIYF. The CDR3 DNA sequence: TGTGCCAGCAGCTTAGAATGGGGAGGCGGAAACACCATATATTTT.